Listed below are T cell receptor beta chains from one sample, sequenced in a study of blood T cells in healthy people across ages. Each CDR3 protein is one row after TCRdb ran MiXCR on the 5' RACE reads. The profile shows over a million distinct CDR3 sequences, 40% to 45% of them singletons. Sample: blood. These receptors were taken from a woman younger than 30 in good health. CDR3s include the opening cysteine and the closing phenylalanine or tryptophan. A D gene is named only where the DNA matches it firmly. The listing skips clone size in some rows; elsewhere it reads once, few, many or a size class.

clone size	V gene	J gene	D gene	CDR3 protein	CDR3 DNA
NA	TRBV7-2	TRBJ2-7	TRBD1	CASSPPGQGNNEQYF	TGTGCCAGCAGCCCTCCGGGACAGGGTAACAATGAGCAGTACTTC
many	TRBV7-2	TRBJ2-5	NA	CASSAFGVQETQYF	TGTGCCAGCAGCGCATTTGGGGTACAAGAGACCCAGTACTTC
NA	TRBV12-3/TRBV12-4	TRBJ2-1	NA	CASSAGPKETQFF	TGTGCCAGCAGCGCCGGACCAAAAGAGACCCAGTTCTTC
NA	TRBV20-1	TRBJ2-5	TRBD2	CSATGTSGNQETQYF	TGCAGTGCAACCGGGACTAGCGGCAACCAAGAGACCCAGTACTTC
NA	TRBV28	TRBJ2-1	TRBD1	CASRKQGAYNEQFF	TGTGCCAGCAGAAAACAGGGGGCCTACAATGAGCAGTTCTTC
few	TRBV28	TRBJ2-6	TRBD1	CASIRTRGPGANVLTF	TGTGCCAGCATTCGTACAAGGGGGCCCGGGGCCAACGTCCTGACTTTC
few	TRBV6-1	TRBJ2-3	TRBD1	CASSPGDRGWTDTQYF	TGTGCCAGCAGTCCCGGGGACAGGGGATGGACAGATACGCAGTATTTT
NA	TRBV15	TRBJ2-2	TRBD2	CATSSSGRGVTGELFF	TGTGCCACCAGCAGTTCGGGACGGGGGGTAACCGGGGAGCTGTTTTTT
NA	TRBV28	TRBJ2-2	NA	CASSLPDRLTNTGELFF	TGTGCCAGCAGTTTACCAGACAGGCTAACGAACACCGGGGAGCTGTTTTTT
NA	TRBV6-1	TRBJ2-1	TRBD2	CASSDLAGGGDEQFF	TGTGCCAGCAGTGACTTAGCGGGGGGCGGGGATGAGCAGTTCTTC
few	TRBV29-1	TRBJ2-4	NA	CSVEGHHNDINIQYF	TGCAGCGTTGAAGGGCACCATAACGACATAAACATTCAGTACTTC
few	TRBV20-1	TRBJ2-7	TRBD2	CSASGLAVAYEQYF	TGCAGTGCCTCCGGACTAGCGGTTGCCTACGAGCAGTACTTC
NA	TRBV5-4	TRBJ2-3	TRBD2	CASSVQGLAPDTQYF	TGTGCCAGCAGCGTGCAGGGACTAGCGCCCGATACGCAGTATTTT
few	TRBV4-3	TRBJ2-3	TRBD2	CASSLKRGPYTDTQYF	TGCGCCAGCAGCCTCAAGCGGGGGCCCTACACAGATACGCAGTATTTT
few	TRBV9	TRBJ2-3	TRBD2	CASSVEPAGEFTDTQYF	TGTGCCAGCAGCGTAGAGCCAGCGGGGGAGTTCACAGATACGCAGTATTTT
NA	TRBV6-5	TRBJ2-7	TRBD2	CASSLLAGASYEQYF	TGTGCCAGCAGCCTACTAGCGGGAGCGAGCTACGAGCAGTACTTC
few	TRBV25-1	TRBJ2-3	TRBD1	CASSGQGSSDTQYF	TGTGCCAGCTCTGGACAGGGCTCTTCCGATACGCAGTATTTT
NA	TRBV9	TRBJ2-7	NA	CASSPDSGGFNEQYF	TGTGCCAGCAGCCCCGACAGTGGGGGTTTTAACGAGCAGTACTTC
NA	TRBV30	TRBJ1-2	NA	CAWIGGFTYGYTF	TGTGCCTGGATTGGAGGGTTCACCTATGGCTACACCTTC
NA	TRBV20-1	TRBJ2-1	TRBD2	CSAKSTSGRSYNEQFF	TGCAGTGCTAAGTCGACTAGCGGCCGCTCCTACAATGAGCAGTTCTTC
NA	TRBV7-9	TRBJ2-3	TRBD2	CASSLARRTSGASTDTQYF	TGTGCCAGCAGCTTAGCGCGACGGACTAGCGGAGCTAGCACAGATACGCAGTATTTT
few	TRBV7-2	TRBJ1-2	NA	CASSLLSQNYGYTF	TGTGCCAGCAGCTTACTCTCGCAAAACTATGGCTACACCTTC
NA	TRBV2	TRBJ2-3	TRBD2	CASSEGLAGGVDTQYF	TGTGCCAGCAGCGAGGGACTAGCGGGAGGGGTAGATACGCAGTATTTT
NA	TRBV12-3/TRBV12-4	TRBJ2-3	TRBD2	CASTGGDTDTQYF	TGTGCCAGCACGGGGGGGGACACAGATACGCAGTATTTT
NA	TRBV4-3	TRBJ1-1	TRBD1	CASSPQGAYDTEAFF	TGCGCCAGCAGCCCGCAGGGGGCATATGACACTGAAGCTTTCTTT
few	TRBV7-2	TRBJ1-2	NA	CASSLLTGTYGYTF	TGTGCCAGCAGCCTCCTGACCGGGACCTATGGCTACACCTTC
NA	TRBV20-1	TRBJ2-3	TRBD2	CSAPRENTDTQYF	TGTAGTGCTCCGCGGGAGAACACAGATACGCAGTATTTT
NA	TRBV2	TRBJ1-6	TRBD1	CASSLRQGAANSPLHF	TGTGCCAGCAGTCTTCGACAGGGGGCCGCGAATTCACCCCTCCACTTT
few	TRBV2	TRBJ2-1	NA	CASTTRELYSYNEQFF	TGTGCCAGCACCACCAGGGAACTCTACTCCTACAATGAGCAGTTCTTC
NA	TRBV20-1	TRBJ2-1	TRBD2	CSARPGLAGGARDSYNEQFF	TGCAGTGCCAGGCCGGGACTAGCGGGGGGGGCTCGGGATTCCTACAATGAGCAGTTCTTC
NA	TRBV7-9	TRBJ1-2	NA	CASSKGGLLYGYTF	TGTGCCAGCAGCAAAGGGGGACTCCTCTATGGCTACACCTTC
few	TRBV12-3/TRBV12-4	TRBJ2-7	TRBD2	CASSFRTGGSYEQYF	TGTGCCAGCAGTTTTAGGACGGGAGGTTCCTACGAGCAGTACTTC
NA	TRBV20-1	TRBJ2-7	TRBD2	CSARLLAGGSYNEQYF	TGCAGTGCTCGTCTTCTAGCGGGGGGTTCCTACAATGAGCAGTACTTC
NA	TRBV18	TRBJ1-2	NA	CASYGSSNYGYTF	TGTGCCAGCTATGGCAGTTCTAACTATGGCTACACCTTC
NA	TRBV20-1	TRBJ2-3	TRBD2	CSARNSGGIDTQYF	TGCAGTGCTAGAAATAGCGGGGGTATAGATACGCAGTATTTT
NA	TRBV4-1	TRBJ1-5	NA	CASSGEGRNQPQHF	TGCGCCAGCAGCGGAGAGGGCAGAAATCAGCCCCAGCATTTT
NA	TRBV30	TRBJ2-1	TRBD2	CAWSAGEGPYNEQFF	TGTGCCTGGAGTGCTGGGGAGGGCCCATACAATGAGCAGTTCTTC
few	TRBV28	TRBJ1-2	TRBD1	CASSLPGAGGYGYTF	TGTGCCAGCAGTCTGCCCGGGGCAGGGGGGTATGGCTACACCTTC
few	TRBV30	TRBJ2-1	NA	CAWSRPARAINEQFF	TGTGCCTGGAGTCGACCCGCTAGGGCGATCAATGAGCAGTTCTTC
NA	TRBV12-3/TRBV12-4	TRBJ2-3	NA	CASSRQRSTDTQYF	TGTGCCAGCAGCCGCCAGCGTAGCACAGATACGCAGTATTTT
NA	TRBV21-1	TRBJ1-1	NA	CASSKTTKSGGGNTEAFF	TGTGCCAGCAGCAAAACAACGAAATCAGGGGGCGGAAACACTGAAGCTTTCTTT
few	TRBV3-1	TRBJ2-3	TRBD2	CASSQPLAGGSTDTQYF	TGTGCCAGCAGCCAACCCCTAGCGGGAGGCTCGACAGATACGCAGTATTTT
few	TRBV7-7	TRBJ2-1	TRBD2	CASSPTSVGEQFF	TGTGCTAGCAGCCCTACTAGCGTTGGTGAGCAGTTCTTC
NA	TRBV7-2	TRBJ2-1	NA	CASSLGSARSSYNEQFF	TGTGCCAGCAGCTTAGGTAGCGCCCGAAGCTCCTACAATGAGCAGTTCTTC